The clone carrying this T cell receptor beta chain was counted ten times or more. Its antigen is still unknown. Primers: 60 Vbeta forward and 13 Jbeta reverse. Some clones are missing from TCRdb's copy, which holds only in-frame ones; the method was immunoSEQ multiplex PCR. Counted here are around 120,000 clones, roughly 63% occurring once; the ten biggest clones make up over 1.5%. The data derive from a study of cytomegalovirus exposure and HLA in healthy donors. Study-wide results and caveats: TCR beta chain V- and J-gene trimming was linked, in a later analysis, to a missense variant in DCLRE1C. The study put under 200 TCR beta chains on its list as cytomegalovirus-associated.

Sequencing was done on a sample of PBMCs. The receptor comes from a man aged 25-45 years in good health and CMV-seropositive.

CDR3 residues: CASKIRDQPQHF. The CDR3 DNA reads TGTGCCAGTAAGATCCGGGATCAGCCCCAGCATTTT. The rearrangement links TRBV19 to TRBJ1-5, with D uncertain. CDR3 length: 12 amino acids. V was pared by 7 bases and J by 5 bases, with 9 bases between. CDR1 and CDR2 from the germline V gene are LNHDA and SQIVND (reference sequence).